Sequencing of this TCR beta chain was carried out in a study of beta chain features in type 1 diabetes. Findings of the study overall: Researchers cautioned that cDNA sequencing could over-represent cells with high TCR expression. TCRB CDR3 length was moderately but significantly reduced in all four CD4+ subsets of Type 1 diabetes patients.

What was sequenced were expressed TCRB transcripts, since all of the isolated RNA had been reverse transcribed. Libraries were prepared by immunoSEQ multiplex PCR; TCRdb keeps only in-frame clonotypes and omits some of them. The sample includes 600,000 or so clones, about 14% of them seen just once. In regard to this clone: What it binds is unknown.

CDR1 is LGHNA and CDR2 is YNFKEQ in the germline V gene. The CDR3 runs 16 residues. V shed 0 bases and J shed 2 bases, with 14 bases lying between them. Each sorted population was over 98% pure. V usage is TRBV4-2 and J usage is TRBJ2-7; weak D call: TRBD2 (6 bases). Material for sequencing was naive CD4+ T cells from blood. This TCR was recovered from a man between 18 and 29 years old with type 1 diabetes. The DNA of the CDR3 is TGTGCCAGCAGCCAAGATTCGACGGGACTCCCCTACGAGCAGTACTTC. This sequence encodes CASSQDSTGLPYEQYF.